The next 6 T cell receptor beta chains were all read from a single sample in a study of shared clonotypes between healthy human individuals. The repertoire was sequenced with immunoSEQ multiplex PCR; TCRdb's copy has only in-frame clones and lacks some. The table lists 2 million to 2.5 million clones, 85% to 95% of them singletons. The sequencing sample was made of naive CD4+ T cells from PBMCs. The subset was: CD45RA+ positively selected. These TCRs come from a man between 18 and 29 years old in good health. Some clones in this sample may be carry-over from other donors' samples.

V usage is TRBV7-9 and J usage is TRBJ2-7, with TRBD2 matching 13 bases. J was trimmed by 1 base and V by 6 bases; bases with no gene match: 12. CDR3 length equals 18 residues. Germline V gene lookup returns CDR1 SEHNR and CDR2 FQNEAQ (reference sequence). This chain's CDR3 is CASSIGLAGERPSYEQYF. The CDR3, as DNA: TGTGCCAGCAGTATCGGACTAGCGGGAGAGAGGCCGTCCTACGAGCAGTACTTC.

The rearrangement links TRBV2 to TRBJ2-7; TRBD1 matches at 8 bases. There are 15 residues in the CDR3. Germline CDR1 and CDR2: SNHLY and FYNNEI. J gave up 3 bases and V 4 bases, and 8 bases lay outside the gene matches. CDR3 protein: CASSGTDRALYEQYF. The CDR3 bases are TGTGCCAGCAGTGGGACGGACAGGGCCCTCTACGAGCAGTACTTC.

The rearrangement uses TRBV4-2 and TRBJ2-2; D unresolved. The length of the CDR3 is 17 residues. Trimming shortened V by 3 bases and J by 4 bases, and 18 bases separated the two germline ends. CDR1 and CDR2 from the germline V gene are LGHNA and YNFKEQ. CDR3 amino acids: CASSQRASSRSTGELFF. For the CDR3, the DNA is TGTGCCAGCAGCCAGAGAGCAAGCAGCCGGAGCACCGGGGAGCTGTTTTTT.

This clone was detected only once. The CDR3: CASSPRDRPGLAGVREQFF. The CDR3 DNA reads as TGTGCCAGCAGCCCAAGAGACCGTCCGGGACTAGCGGGAGTTCGGGAGCAGTTCTTC. This sequence joins TRBV11-2 and TRBJ2-1; 14 bases are shared with TRBD2. Germline values: CDR1 SGHAT, CDR2 FQNNGV. This CDR3 is built from 19 residues. After removal of 5 bases from V and 10 bases from J, the junction contained 19 bases not matched to a gene.

The V gene is TRBV30, the J gene TRBJ2-5; a weak D match, TRBD2 (7 bases). Trimming shortened V by 3 bases and J by 1 base, and 12 bases separated the two germline ends. The CDR3 runs 14 residues. Germline V gene sequence: CDR1 GTSNPN, CDR2 SVGIG (reference sequence). Here the CDR3 DNA reads TGTGCCTGGAGCCCGGGGGGCAGCCAAGAGACCCAGTACTTC. Translation: CAWSPGGSQETQYF.

The V call is TRBV28, the J call TRBJ1-1, with D maybe TRBD1 (6 bases). V lost 8 bases to trimming and J lost 2 bases, with 15 bases between them. From germline, CDR1 is MDHEN and CDR2 SYDVKM. CDR3 length equals 14 residues. The DNA for the CDR3 is TGTGCCAGCGCGAGGGGGATGACAAACACTGAAGCTTTCTTT. It encodes CASARGMTNTEAFF.